This T cell receptor (beta chain) was sequenced in a study of human T cells and chemical hapten exposure. The germline V and J ends were trimmed by 2 bases and 7 bases, with 14 bases remaining between them. The CDR3 has 15 residues. Germline CDR1 and CDR2: SEHNR and FQNEAQ (reference sequence). TCRdb called the RACE reads again in MiXCR, with one record for every CDR3 protein. The sample includes about 260,000 distinct CDR3 sequences, 8.6% seen only once; the top ten take less than 3%. The time point is: pre-sensitization, week 0. As to treatment: therapeutic diphenylcyclopropenone sensitization with weekly scalp DPC.

The receptor's source is a woman between 40 and 50 years old with alopecia areata. Some clones in this sample may be carry-over from other donors' samples. The chain carries TRBV7-9 and TRBJ1-4, with D possibly matching TRBD1 (5 bases). The sequencing used whole blood, collected in connection with sensitization to the hapten diphenylcyclopropenone (DPC). The CDR3 reads CASSLQRAGSEKLFF. CDR3 nucleotides: TGTGCCAGCAGCTTACAGCGGGCAGGGAGTGAAAAACTGTTTTTT.